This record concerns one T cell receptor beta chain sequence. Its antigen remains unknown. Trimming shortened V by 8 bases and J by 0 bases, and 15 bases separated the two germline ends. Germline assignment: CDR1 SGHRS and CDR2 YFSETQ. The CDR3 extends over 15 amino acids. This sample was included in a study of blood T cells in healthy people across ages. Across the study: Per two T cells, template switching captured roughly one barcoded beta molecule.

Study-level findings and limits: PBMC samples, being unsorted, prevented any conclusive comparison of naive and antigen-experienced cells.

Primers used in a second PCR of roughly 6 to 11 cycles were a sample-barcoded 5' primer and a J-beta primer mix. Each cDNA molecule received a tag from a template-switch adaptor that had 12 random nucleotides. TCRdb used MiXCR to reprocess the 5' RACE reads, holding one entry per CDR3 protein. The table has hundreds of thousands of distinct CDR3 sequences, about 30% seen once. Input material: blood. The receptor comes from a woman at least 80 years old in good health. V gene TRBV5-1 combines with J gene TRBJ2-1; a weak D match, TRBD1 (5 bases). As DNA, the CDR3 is TGCGCCAGTAATACCGCGCAGGGCTCCTACAATGAGCAGTTCTTC. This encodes CASNTAQGSYNEQFF.